The 26 T cell receptor beta chains below come from one sample, sequenced in a study of blood T cells in healthy people across ages. Combining a sample-barcoded 5' primer with a J-beta primer mix, a second PCR ran for about 7 to 12 cycles. TCRdb fed the 5' RACE reads into MiXCR, producing one record per CDR3 protein. The data show 800,000 or so distinct CDR3 sequences, approximately 25% seen once. These data also featured in a second study, about T cells of mothers and their children.

The sample was blood. The receptors shown here come from a boy aged 5-17 years in good health.

The chain employs TRBV12-3 or TRBV12-4 and TRBJ2-6; D gene ambiguous. The V end lost 6 bases, the J end lost 6 bases, and 9 bases lay between the germline ends. The CDR3 sequence is 13 residues long. The CDR3 coding sequence is TGTGCCAGCAGCCCACCCGAGGCCAACGTCCTGACTTTC. Translating it yields CASSPPEANVLTF.

Notes on this clonotype: Mismatch with germline at one junction end may stem from a read error. The gene calls are TRBV12-3 or TRBV12-4 and TRBJ1-3, with unresolved D. The CDR3 sequence is 14 residues long. CDR3 residues: CAGSLRASGNTIYF. CDR3 sequence (DNA): TGTGCCGGCAGTCTAAGAGCTTCTGGAAACACCATATATTTT.

CDR3 coding DNA: TGTGCCAGCAGTTACCTGACCACCGGGAAAAATCAGCCCCAGCATTTT. Protein product: CASSYLTTGKNQPQHF. The genes are TRBV6-2 or TRBV6-3 and TRBJ1-5; no definite D call. This CDR3 region has 16 residues. V lost 2 bases to trimming and J lost 4 bases, with 15 bases between them. Germline V CDR1 and CDR2: MNHEY, SVGEGT.

The J gene is TRBJ1-1, the V gene TRBV28; D perhaps matches TRBD1 (5 bases). The germline V gene has CDR1 MDHEN and CDR2 SYDVKM. V lost 1 base, J lost 4 bases, and 10 bases lay in between. The CDR3 extends over 14 amino acids. The DNA for the CDR3 is TGTGCCAGCAGTTTATTGGGGGGTTCCACTGAAGCTTTCTTT. Amino acids: CASSLLGGSTEAFF.

This clonotype was detected many times. The chain employs TRBV12-3 or TRBV12-4 and TRBJ1-4; D gene uncertain. CDR3 length equals 17 residues. The V end was cut by 6 bases, the J end by 0 bases, with 17 bases between. As DNA, the CDR3 is TGTGCCAGCAGCCTTGAGGTTTGGGAACCAACTAATGAAAAACTGTTTTTT. Protein product: CASSLEVWEPTNEKLFF.

As regards this clonotype: One end of the junction does not line up with germline, which may come from a read error. The V call is TRBV7-7, the J call TRBJ2-5; 7 bases are a match to TRBD2. CDR3 length equals 15 residues. Germline V lookup: CDR1 SSHAT, CDR2 FNYEAQ (reference sequence). For the CDR3, the DNA is TGTGCTAGCAGCCCCAAGGGACTACCTGGAGAGACCCAGTACTTC. It yields the protein CASSPKGLPGETQYF.

The J gene is TRBJ2-7, the V gene TRBV20-1; 8 bases are a match to TRBD2. The DNA end is more similar to TRBJ2-1, so the J call may be wrong. The CDR3 is made up of 14 amino acids. Germline CDR1 reads DFQATT; CDR2 reads SNEGSKA (reference sequence). CDR3 sequence (DNA): TGCAGTGCTAGAGCGGGGGGGCGCAGGAATGAGCAGTTCTTC. This gives the protein CSARAGGRRNEQFF.

This clonotype has just a few counts. J is TRBJ2-7 and V is TRBV7-2; possible D gene TRBD1, 5 bases. The last part of the DNA fits TRBJ2-1 better; the J call may be wrong. The CDR3 is 13 amino acids. CDR1 is SGHTA and CDR2 is FQGNSA in the germline V gene. The CDR3 region is CASSLQGHNEQFF. CDR3 nucleotide sequence: TGTGCCAGCAGCTTACAGGGTCACAATGAGCAGTTCTTC.

The chain carries TRBV28 and TRBJ1-2; possibly TRBD1 for D (6 bases). The CDR3 is 11 amino acids. The V gene's germline CDR1 is MDHEN and CDR2 SYDVKM. Between the trimmed V and J ends, which lost 8 bases and 5 bases, there was a span of 9 bases. The CDR3 sequence: CASGTIYGYTF. The CDR3 DNA follows: TGTGCCAGCGGGACAATTTATGGCTACACCTTC.

This clonotype was recorded a few times. The chain has TRBV16 and TRBJ2-1, with D perhaps matching TRBD2 (6 bases). This CDR3 contains 16 residues. With 2 bases removed from V and 2 bases from J, the gap between germline ends came to 13 bases. Germline V gives CDR1 KGHSY, CDR2 FQNENV. CDR3 sequence (DNA): TGTGCCAGCAGCCAAAGCGGGCGGGGCGCCTACAATGAGCAGTTCTTC. Its translation is CASSQSGRGAYNEQFF.

This CDR3 is CSASGFRGTSSYGYTF. Written as DNA, the CDR3 is TGCAGTGCTAGTGGGTTTCGGGGGACCTCGAGCTATGGCTACACCTTC. The chain employs TRBV20-1 and TRBJ1-2; D might be TRBD1 (5 bases). Trimming pared 3 bases from V and 4 bases from J, leaving 21 bases between. The germline V gene has CDR1 DFQATT and CDR2 SNEGSKA (reference sequence). This CDR3 comprises 16 residues.

This sequence joins TRBV7-2 and TRBJ2-7; 7 bases align to TRBD1. Germline loops: CDR1 SGHTA, CDR2 FQGNSA. The CDR3 runs to 14 residues. After removal of 5 bases from V and 3 bases from J, the junction contained 7 bases not matched to a gene. CDR3 nucleotide sequence: TGTGCCAGCAGCCGAGGGTCAGGGGGCTACGAGCAGTACTTC. It specifies CASSRGSGGYEQYF.

V usage is TRBV28 and J usage is TRBJ1-1; D remains ambiguous. The germline CDR1 and CDR2 sequences are MDHEN and SYDVKM. The CDR3 runs to 13 residues. V was shortened by 1 base and J by 6 bases, with 9 bases between the two germline ends. The CDR3 reads CASSLSGEPEAFF. DNA for the CDR3: TGTGCCAGCAGTTTATCTGGGGAACCTGAAGCTTTCTTT.

CDR3 residues: CSARDPGQKNTEAFF. The CDR3 DNA sequence: TGCAGTGCTAGAGACCCGGGACAGAAGAACACTGAAGCTTTCTTT. The rearrangement joins TRBV20-1 to TRBJ1-1; 7 bases line up with TRBD1. Losses at the gene ends were 0 bases for V and 1 base for J; bases not matched to a gene: 5. The CDR3 covers 15 residues. CDR1 DFQATT and CDR2 SNEGSKA come from the germline V gene (reference sequence).

J is TRBJ2-5 and V is TRBV4-1; D tentatively fits TRBD1 or TRBD2 (6 bases each). The J call may be incorrect, as the DNA end agrees better with TRBJ2-7. The germline V gene encodes CDR1 MGHRA and CDR2 YSYEKL. The CDR3 loop spans 15 amino acids. The DNA for the CDR3 is TGCGCCAGCAGCCAAGAGCGGAGGGGGACCTACGAGCAGTACTTC. Translated, it gives CASSQERRGTYEQYF.

This clonotype was seen a few times. The chain couples TRBV7-2 to TRBJ2-5; 15 bases are shared with TRBD2. This CDR3 comprises 16 residues. Losses at the gene ends were 5 bases for V and 4 bases for J; bases not matched to a gene: 5. Looked up from germline, CDR1 is SGHTA and CDR2 is FQGNSA. The CDR3 DNA reads TGTGCCAGCAGCAGGACTAGCGGGAGGGCGAGAGAGACCCAGTACTTC. Its protein is CASSRTSGRARETQYF.

The chain joins TRBV7-9 to TRBJ2-7; 10 nucleotides match TRBD1. The CDR3 extends over 14 amino acids. Germline assignment: CDR1 SEHNR and CDR2 FQNEAQ (reference sequence). Unmatched junction bases numbered 5, after V lost 6 bases and J lost 3 bases. In DNA form, the CDR3 reads TGTGCCAGCAGGACCGGGACAGGGGACTACGAGCAGTACTTC. Translation: CASRTGTGDYEQYF.

V is TRBV7-2 and J is TRBJ2-5; D is unresolved. CDR1 and CDR2 from the germline V gene are SGHTA and FQGNSA. The CDR3 sequence is 11 residues long. Trimming took 5 bases from V and 9 from J, leaving 10 bases between them. The CDR3 loop is CASSPSVSQYF. CDR3 bases: TGTGCCAGCAGCCCGTCAGTGTCCCAGTACTTC.

The chain uses TRBV5-1 and TRBJ2-7; D unclear. The CDR3 runs 16 residues. The germline CDR1 and CDR2 sequences are SGHRS and YFSETQ. Trimming removed 2 bases from V and 5 bases from J, with 20 bases in between. DNA of the CDR3: TGCGCCAGCAGCTTCACGGCTAGTGCAAGTGCCCACGAGCAGTACTTC. The encoded protein is CASSFTASASAHEQYF.

V gene TRBV21-1 combines with J gene TRBJ1-2; the table's TRBD1 call for D was not verified on the DNA. TRBV21-1 is a pseudogene. The CDR3 contains 13 residues. Here the CDR3 reads CASSDSTGGGYTF. CDR3 DNA: TGTGCCAGCAGCGACTCGACAGGGGGCGGCTACACCTTC.

This chain links TRBV15 with TRBJ1-6; unclear D gene. Trimming removed 0 bases at V and 7 bases at J, with 7 bases between. Germline V gene sequence: CDR1 LNHNV, CDR2 YYDKDF (reference sequence). There are 14 residues in the CDR3. The chain's CDR3 is CATSRDPANSPLHF. In nucleotides, the CDR3 is TGTGCCACCAGCAGAGATCCCGCGAATTCACCCCTCCACTTT. Complete variable domain (other parts from reference TRBV15 and TRBJ1-6): DAMVIQNPRYQVTQFGKPVTLSCSQTLNHNVMYWYQQKSSQAPKLLFHYYDKDFNNEADTPDNFQSRRPNTSFCFLDIRSPGLGDTAMYLCATSRDPANSPLHFGNGTRLTVT.

The genes are TRBV18 and TRBJ2-4; a possible D gene is TRBD2 (6 bases). This CDR3 has 13 amino acids. Trimming removed 3 bases from V and 8 bases from J, with 11 bases in between. Per the germline V gene, CDR1 is KGHSH and CDR2 is LQKENI. CDR3 DNA sequence: TGTGCCAGCTCACCCCCCCCGGGGGACATTCAGTACTTC. It encodes CASSPPPGDIQYF.

This chain connects TRBV4-3 to TRBJ2-1; 7 nucleotides match TRBD2. CDR3 length: 17 amino acids. V shed 0 bases, J shed 1 base, and the junction held 6 bases outside the gene matches. Germline V gene lookup returns CDR1 LGHNA and CDR2 YSLEER. The CDR3 sequence is CASSQDRLAASYNEQFF. DNA of the CDR3: TGCGCCAGCAGCCAAGATCGGCTAGCGGCTTCCTACAATGAGCAGTTCTTC.

The V call is TRBV6-2 or TRBV6-3, the J call TRBJ2-1, with 9 bases identical to TRBD1. This CDR3 comprises 15 residues. Per germline, CDR1 MNHEY and CDR2 SVGEGT. The J segment lost 5 bases and the V segment lost 4 bases, leaving 6 bases of the junction unmatched. CDR3 amino acids: CASSCWDRDDNEQFF. The CDR3 bases are TGTGCCAGCAGTTGCTGGGACAGGGACGACAATGAGCAGTTCTTC.

The chain has TRBV11-2 and TRBJ2-5; D gene ambiguous. Near its end, the DNA agrees better with TRBJ2-7, so the J call may be wrong. Per germline, CDR1 SGHAT and CDR2 FQNNGV. The CDR3 runs to 14 residues. CDR3 in amino acids: CASSLQLTSYEQYF. Written as DNA, the CDR3 is TGTGCCAGCAGCTTACAACTGACATCCTACGAGCAGTACTTC.

This chain uses TRBV20-1 with TRBJ2-7, with D unclear. Per germline, CDR1 DFQATT and CDR2 SNEGSKA (reference sequence). The V end lost 1 base, the J end lost 2 bases, and 6 bases lay between the germline ends. CDR3 length equals 12 residues. The CDR3 sequence is CSARGPTYEQYF. The CDR3 region has the DNA TGCAGTGCTAGAGGCCCAACCTACGAGCAGTACTTC.